Each of the 3 T cell receptor beta chains below was sequenced from the same sample in a study of T cell changes during pregnancy in multiple sclerosis. The protocol was immunoSEQ multiplex PCR, while the TCRdb copy is restricted to in-frame clones and leaves out a portion. Of tens of thousands of clones listed, just over 90% are singletons. The material sequenced was peripheral blood, taken in the second trimester of pregnancy. The receptors stem from a female donor with multiple sclerosis, enrolled in a pregnancy study.

This clone qualifies as medium-sized. The CDR3 loop reads CASSQGPLVTYEQYF. The CDR3 bases are TGCGCCAGCAGCCAAGGGCCCTTGGTAACCTACGAGCAGTACTTC. V is TRBV4-1 and J is TRBJ2-7; D is unresolved. The CDR3 runs 15 residues. Germline V gene sequence: CDR1 MGHRA, CDR2 YSYEKL. V was cut by 1 base and J by 2 bases, with 12 bases left in between.

The chain carries TRBV7-2 and TRBJ2-5, with 7 bases that match TRBD1. V shed 4 bases, J shed 7 bases, and the junction held 18 bases outside the gene matches. Per germline, CDR1 SGHTA and CDR2 FQGNSA. The CDR3 is 17 residues long. Written as DNA, the CDR3 is TGTGCCAGCAGCTCACCCACCGGGACAGCCTACACGGGGACCCAGTACTTC. It specifies CASSSPTGTAYTGTQYF.

This chain uses TRBV2 with TRBJ1-6; D gene uncertain. CDR3 size: 14 residues. V lost 8 bases and J lost 9, with 17 bases in between. CDR1 SNHLY and CDR2 FYNNEI come from the germline V gene. This CDR3 is CASVVESRISPLHF. CDR3 DNA: TGTGCCAGCGTTGTGGAGAGTAGGATTTCACCCCTCCACTTT.